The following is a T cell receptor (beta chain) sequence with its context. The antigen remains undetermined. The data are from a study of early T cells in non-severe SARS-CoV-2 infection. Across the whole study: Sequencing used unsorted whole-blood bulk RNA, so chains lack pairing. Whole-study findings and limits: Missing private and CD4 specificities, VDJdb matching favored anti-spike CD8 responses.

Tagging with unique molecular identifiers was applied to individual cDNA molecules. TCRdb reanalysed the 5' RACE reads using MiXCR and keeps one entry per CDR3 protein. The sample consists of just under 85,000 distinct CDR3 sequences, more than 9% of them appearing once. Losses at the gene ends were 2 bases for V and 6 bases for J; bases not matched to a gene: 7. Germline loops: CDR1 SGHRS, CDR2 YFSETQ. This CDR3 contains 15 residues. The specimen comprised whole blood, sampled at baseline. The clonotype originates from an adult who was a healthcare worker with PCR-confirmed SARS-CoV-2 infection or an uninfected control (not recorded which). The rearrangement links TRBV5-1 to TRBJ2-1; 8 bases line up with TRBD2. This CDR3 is CASSLRASGSNEQFF. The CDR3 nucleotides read TGCGCCAGCAGCTTACGGGCTAGCGGGTCCAATGAGCAGTTCTTC.